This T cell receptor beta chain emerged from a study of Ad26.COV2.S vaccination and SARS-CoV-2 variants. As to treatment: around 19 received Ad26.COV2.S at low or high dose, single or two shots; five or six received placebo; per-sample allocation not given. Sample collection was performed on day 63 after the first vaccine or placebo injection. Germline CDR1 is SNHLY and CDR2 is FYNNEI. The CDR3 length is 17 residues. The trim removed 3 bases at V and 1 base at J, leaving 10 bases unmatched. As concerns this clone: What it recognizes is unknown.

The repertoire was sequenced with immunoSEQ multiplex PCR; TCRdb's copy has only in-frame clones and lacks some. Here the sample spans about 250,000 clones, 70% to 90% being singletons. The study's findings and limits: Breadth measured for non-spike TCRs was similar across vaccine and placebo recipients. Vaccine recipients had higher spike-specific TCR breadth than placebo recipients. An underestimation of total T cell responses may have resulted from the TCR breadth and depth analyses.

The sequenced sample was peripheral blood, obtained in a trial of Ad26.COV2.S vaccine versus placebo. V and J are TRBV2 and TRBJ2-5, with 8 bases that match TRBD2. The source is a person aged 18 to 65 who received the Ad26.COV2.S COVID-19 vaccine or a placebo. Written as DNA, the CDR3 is TGTGCCAGCAGTGACTACCGGGGGGGAGGGACCCAAGAGACCCAGTACTTC. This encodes CASSDYRGGGTQETQYF.